This TCR beta chain was sequenced during a study of early stage breast cancer tumors. The germline V gene encodes CDR1 SGHTA and CDR2 FQGTGA. The germline V and J ends were trimmed by 4 bases and 10 bases, with 14 bases remaining between them. This CDR3 has 13 residues. Assay used: immunoSEQ multiplex PCR; TCRdb lists only in-frame clones, some missing. The table lists over 6,500 clones, approximately 60% of them singletons. Findings and caveats of the study: Most shared enriched TCRB sequences were commonly generated ones.

As to this clone: Its cognate antigen is unknown.

The origin of this receptor is a person between 70 and 80 years old with breast cancer. Sequenced: breast tumor tissue. The chain is built from TRBV7-3 and TRBJ2-1, with D possibly TRBD1 on 6 matching bases. CDR3 nucleotides: TGTGCCAGCAGCTCAAAGGGGGATAGGGAGCAGTTCTTC. Translation: CASSSKGDREQFF.